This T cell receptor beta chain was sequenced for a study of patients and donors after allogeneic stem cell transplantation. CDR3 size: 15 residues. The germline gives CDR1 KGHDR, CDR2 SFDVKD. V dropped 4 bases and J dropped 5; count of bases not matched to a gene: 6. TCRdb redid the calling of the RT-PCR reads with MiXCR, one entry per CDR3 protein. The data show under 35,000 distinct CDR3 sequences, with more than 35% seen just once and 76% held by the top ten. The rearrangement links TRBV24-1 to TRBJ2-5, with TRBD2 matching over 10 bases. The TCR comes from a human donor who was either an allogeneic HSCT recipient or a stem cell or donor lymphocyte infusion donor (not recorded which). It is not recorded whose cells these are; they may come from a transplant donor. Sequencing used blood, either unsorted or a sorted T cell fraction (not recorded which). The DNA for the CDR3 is TGTGCCACCAGTGACAGCGGGAGGGCGCCGGAGACCCAGTACTTC. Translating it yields CATSDSGRAPETQYF.